This TCR beta chain was sequenced during a study of tumor-infiltrating lymphocytes in primary liver carcinoma. Overall study: Patients, male and female, were 30 to 69 years old. Tumors were stage T1-T3 N0M0, about 4 to 11 cm across.

Points on this clonotype: Its target is not known. One junction end does not reproduce the germline sequence, and a read error may be involved.

With a constant-region primer, TCR beta cDNA was made from around 520 ng of total RNA. Libraries covering TCR beta were generated through three nested multiplex PCR rounds (using a slightly modified ARM-PCR). Running around 9 cycles apiece, the first two PCR rounds relied on TRBV1-TRBV30 forward primers together with a C-beta reverse primer. Using its own MiXCR run on the multiplex PCR reads, TCRdb lists one record per CDR3 protein. The sample gives under 200,000 distinct CDR3 sequences, about 61% of which show up once; under 7.5% is in the top ten. The authors took blood RNA from unsorted whole blood and also extracted germline DNA. Whole-study results and caveats: A significantly higher top-250-clone fraction was recorded for tumors than for blood (p = 0.039). Pairs comparing tumor with adjacent tissue or blood overlapped less than pairs drawn from tumor regions.

Looked up from germline, CDR1 is SEHNR and CDR2 is FQNEAQ (reference sequence). There are 19 residues in the CDR3. The chain has TRBV7-9 and TRBJ2-3; 13 bases agree with TRBD2. The sequenced material came from peripheral blood. The sequence was collected from an older woman with primary liver carcinoma and hepatitis B virus infection. The CDR3, as DNA: TGTGCCTGCAGCCAGCGGACTAGCGGGAGAGGGGAGAGCACAGATACGCAGTATTTT. Translation: CACSQRTSGRGESTDTQYF.